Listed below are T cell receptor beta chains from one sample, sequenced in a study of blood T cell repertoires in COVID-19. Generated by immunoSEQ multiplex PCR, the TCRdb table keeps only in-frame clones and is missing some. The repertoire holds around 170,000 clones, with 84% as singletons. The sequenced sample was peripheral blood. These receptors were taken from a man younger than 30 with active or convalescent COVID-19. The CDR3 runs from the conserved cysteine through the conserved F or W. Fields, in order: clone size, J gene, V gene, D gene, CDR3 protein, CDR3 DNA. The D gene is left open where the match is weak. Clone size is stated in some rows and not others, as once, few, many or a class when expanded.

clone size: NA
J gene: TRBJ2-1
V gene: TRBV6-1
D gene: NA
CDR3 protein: CASSEGSVVVNEQFF
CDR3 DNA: TGTGCCAGCAGTGAAGGTAGCGTCGTAGTGAATGAGCAGTTCTTC

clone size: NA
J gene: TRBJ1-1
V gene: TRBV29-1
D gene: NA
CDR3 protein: CSVSRAQDTEAFF
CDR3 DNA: TGCAGCGTTTCCAGGGCGCAAGACACTGAAGCTTTCTTT

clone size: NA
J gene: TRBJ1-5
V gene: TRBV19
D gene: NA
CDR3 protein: CASSIPAGGNQPQHF
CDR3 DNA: TGTGCCAGTAGTATCCCGGCGGGGGGGAATCAGCCCCAGCATTTT

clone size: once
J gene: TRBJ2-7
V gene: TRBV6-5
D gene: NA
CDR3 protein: CASSQQRLGYEQYF
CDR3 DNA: TGTGCCAGCAGCCAACAACGTCTCGGGTACGAGCAGTACTTC

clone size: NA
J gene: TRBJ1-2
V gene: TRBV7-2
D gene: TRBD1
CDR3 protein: CASSTRQGAGYGYTF
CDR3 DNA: TGTGCCAGCAGCACCCGACAGGGGGCAGGCTATGGCTACACCTTC

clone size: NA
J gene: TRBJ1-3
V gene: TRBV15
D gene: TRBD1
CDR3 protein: CATSRDRGPSGNTIYF
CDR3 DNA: TGTGCCACCAGCAGGGACAGGGGCCCCTCTGGAAACACCATATATTTT

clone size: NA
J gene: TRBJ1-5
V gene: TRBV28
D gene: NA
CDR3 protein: CASTMAWLLNQPQHF
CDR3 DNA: TGTGCCAGCACCATGGCCTGGCTGCTCAATCAGCCCCAGCATTTT

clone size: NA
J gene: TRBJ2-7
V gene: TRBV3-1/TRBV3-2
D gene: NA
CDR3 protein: CASSQVGAYEQYF
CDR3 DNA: TGTGCCAGCAGCCAAGTGGGCGCCTACGAGCAGTACTTC

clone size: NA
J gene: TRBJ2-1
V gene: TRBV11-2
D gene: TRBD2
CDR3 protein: CASSGGTSGRNEQFF
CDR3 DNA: TGTGCCAGCAGCGGGGGGACTAGCGGGAGAAATGAGCAGTTCTTC

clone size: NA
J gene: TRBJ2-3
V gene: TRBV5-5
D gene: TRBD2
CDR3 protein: CASSLVGGRAYTQYF
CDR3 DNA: TGTGCCAGCAGCTTGGTCGGCGGGAGGGCATATACGCAGTATTTT

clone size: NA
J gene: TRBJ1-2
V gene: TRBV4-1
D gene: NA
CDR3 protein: CASSPGAGNYGYTF
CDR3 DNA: TGCGCCAGCAGCCCTGGGGCAGGAAACTATGGCTACACCTTC

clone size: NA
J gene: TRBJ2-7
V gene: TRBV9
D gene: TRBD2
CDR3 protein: CASSVGQRGSYEQYF
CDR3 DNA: TGTGCCAGCAGCGTAGGGCAGCGGGGCTCCTACGAGCAGTACTTC

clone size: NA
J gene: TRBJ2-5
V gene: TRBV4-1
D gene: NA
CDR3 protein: CASSQVGRGSGETQYF
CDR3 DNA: TGCGCCAGCAGCCAAGTTGGAAGGGGGAGTGGGGAGACCCAGTACTTC

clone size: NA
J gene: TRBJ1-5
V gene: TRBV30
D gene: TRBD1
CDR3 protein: CAWSEGQSNQPQHF
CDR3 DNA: TGTGCCTGGAGTGAGGGACAGAGCAATCAGCCCCAGCATTTT

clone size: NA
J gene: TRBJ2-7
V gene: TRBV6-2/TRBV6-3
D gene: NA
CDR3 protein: CASSFHRAIQYF
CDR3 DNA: TGTGCCAGCAGTTTCCACAGGGCTATCCAGTACTTC

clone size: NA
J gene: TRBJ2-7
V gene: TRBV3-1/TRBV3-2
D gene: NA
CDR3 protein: CASSLLGLYEQYF
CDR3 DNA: TGTGCCAGCAGCCTCCTTGGACTTTACGAGCAGTACTTC

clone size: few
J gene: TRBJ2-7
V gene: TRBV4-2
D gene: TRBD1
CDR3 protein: CASSPTGDYEQYF
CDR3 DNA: TGTGCCAGCAGCCCGACAGGGGACTACGAGCAGTACTTC

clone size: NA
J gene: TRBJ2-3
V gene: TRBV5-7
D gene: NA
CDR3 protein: CASIPPWGYSSDTDTQYF
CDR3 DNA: TGTGCCAGCATCCCCCCGTGGGGCTACAGTTCAGACACAGATACGCAGTATTTT

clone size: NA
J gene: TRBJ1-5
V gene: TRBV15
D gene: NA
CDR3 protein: CATSRGATGLINQPQHF
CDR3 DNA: TGTGCCACCAGCAGAGGTGCTACAGGGTTGATAAATCAGCCCCAGCATTTT

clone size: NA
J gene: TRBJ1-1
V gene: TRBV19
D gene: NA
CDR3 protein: CASSLHDKSEAFF
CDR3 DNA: TGTGCCAGTAGCCTACACGACAAGAGTGAAGCTTTCTTT

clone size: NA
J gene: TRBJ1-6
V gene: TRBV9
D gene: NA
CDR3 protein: CASSIRHGGDSPLHF
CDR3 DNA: TGTGCCAGCAGCATACGACATGGAGGCGATTCACCCCTCCACTTT

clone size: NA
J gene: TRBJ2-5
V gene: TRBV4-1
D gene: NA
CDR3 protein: CASSHLQGGKETQYF
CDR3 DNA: TGCGCCAGCAGCCACCTACAGGGGGGGAAAGAGACCCAGTACTTC

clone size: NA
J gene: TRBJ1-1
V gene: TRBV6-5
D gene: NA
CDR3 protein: CASQIRHPNGEAFF
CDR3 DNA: TGTGCCAGCCAAATAAGACACCCGAACGGTGAAGCTTTCTTT

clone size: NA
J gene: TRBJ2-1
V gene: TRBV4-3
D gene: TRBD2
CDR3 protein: CAKPLGLAGGSRGNEQFF
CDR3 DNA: TGCGCCAAGCCACTGGGACTAGCGGGAGGGTCCCGGGGGAATGAGCAGTTCTTC

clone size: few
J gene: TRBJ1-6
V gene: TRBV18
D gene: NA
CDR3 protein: CASSRGRGPLHF
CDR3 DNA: TGTGCCAGCTCACGGGGCCGGGGGCCCCTCCACTTT

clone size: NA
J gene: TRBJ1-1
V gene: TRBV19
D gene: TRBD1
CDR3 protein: CASSMAGGTEAFF
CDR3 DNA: TGTGCCAGTAGTATGGCAGGGGGCACTGAAGCTTTCTTT

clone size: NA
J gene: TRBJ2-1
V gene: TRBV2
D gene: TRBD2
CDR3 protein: CASFREGLNEQFF
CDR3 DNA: TGTGCCAGTTTCAGGGAGGGCCTCAATGAGCAGTTCTTC

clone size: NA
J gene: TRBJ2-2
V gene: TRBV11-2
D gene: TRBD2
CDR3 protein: CASSLVLAGATSGELFF
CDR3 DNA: TGTGCCAGCAGCTTAGTACTAGCGGGTGCTACCTCCGGGGAGCTGTTTTTT

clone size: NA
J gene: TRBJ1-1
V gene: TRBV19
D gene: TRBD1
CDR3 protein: CASSIGTGGNTEAFF
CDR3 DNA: TGTGCCAGTAGTATAGGGACAGGTGGGAACACTGAAGCTTTCTTT

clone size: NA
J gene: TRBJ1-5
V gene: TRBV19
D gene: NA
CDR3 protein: CASSIGPNQPQHF
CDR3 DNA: TGTGCCAGTAGTATAGGGCCAAATCAGCCCCAGCATTTT

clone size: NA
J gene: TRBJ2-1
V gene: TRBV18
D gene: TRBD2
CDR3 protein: CASSPFREGRSYNEQFF
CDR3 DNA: TGTGCCAGCTCACCCTTTCGGGAGGGTCGCTCCTACAATGAGCAGTTCTTC

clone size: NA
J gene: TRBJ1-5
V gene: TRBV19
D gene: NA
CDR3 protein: CASSPTGGGQPQHF
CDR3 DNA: TGTGCCAGTAGCCCGACGGGGGGCGGACAGCCCCAGCATTTT

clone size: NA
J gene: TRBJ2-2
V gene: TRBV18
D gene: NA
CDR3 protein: CASSPGADTGELFF
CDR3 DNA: TGTGCCAGCTCACCGGGGGCGGACACCGGGGAGCTGTTTTTT

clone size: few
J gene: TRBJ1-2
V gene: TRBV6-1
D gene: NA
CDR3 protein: CASSEGRGLGYGYTF
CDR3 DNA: TGTGCCAGCAGTGAAGGGAGGGGCCTGGGCTATGGCTACACCTTC

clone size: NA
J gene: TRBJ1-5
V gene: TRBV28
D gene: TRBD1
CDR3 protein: CASFAHKGAGNQPQHF
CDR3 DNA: TGTGCCAGCTTTGCCCACAAGGGGGCGGGCAATCAGCCCCAGCATTTT

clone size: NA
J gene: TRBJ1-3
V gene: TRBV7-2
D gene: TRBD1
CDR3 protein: CASSVTTGSGNTIYF
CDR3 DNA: TGTGCCAGCAGCGTTACGACAGGGTCTGGAAACACCATATATTTT

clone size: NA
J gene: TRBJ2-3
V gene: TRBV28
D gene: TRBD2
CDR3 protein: CASSLAGEGPDTQYF
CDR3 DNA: TGTGCCAGCAGTTTAGCGGGAGAAGGGCCAGATACGCAGTATTTT

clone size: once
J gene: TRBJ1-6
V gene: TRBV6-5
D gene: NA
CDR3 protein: CASGLTHNSPLHF
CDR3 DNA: TGTGCCAGCGGACTAACTCATAATTCACCCCTCCACTTT

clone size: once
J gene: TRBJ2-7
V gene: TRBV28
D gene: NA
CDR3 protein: CASSFPGLPGKQYF
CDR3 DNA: TGTGCCAGCAGTTTCCCGGGCCTACCGGGGAAGCAGTACTTC

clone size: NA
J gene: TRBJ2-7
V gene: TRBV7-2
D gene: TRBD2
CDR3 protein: CASSLGLVGPNEQYF
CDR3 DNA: TGTGCCAGCAGTCTTGGACTAGTCGGCCCAAACGAGCAGTACTTC

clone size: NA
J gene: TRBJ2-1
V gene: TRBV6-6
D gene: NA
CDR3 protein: CASSYNGDINYNEQFF
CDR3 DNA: TGTGCCAGCAGTTACAATGGGGACATTAACTACAATGAGCAGTTCTTC

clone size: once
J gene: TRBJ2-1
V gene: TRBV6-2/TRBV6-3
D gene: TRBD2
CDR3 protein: CASTPVRTSGMRNEQFF
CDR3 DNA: TGTGCCAGCACCCCCGTGAGGACTAGCGGGATGAGGAATGAGCAGTTCTTC